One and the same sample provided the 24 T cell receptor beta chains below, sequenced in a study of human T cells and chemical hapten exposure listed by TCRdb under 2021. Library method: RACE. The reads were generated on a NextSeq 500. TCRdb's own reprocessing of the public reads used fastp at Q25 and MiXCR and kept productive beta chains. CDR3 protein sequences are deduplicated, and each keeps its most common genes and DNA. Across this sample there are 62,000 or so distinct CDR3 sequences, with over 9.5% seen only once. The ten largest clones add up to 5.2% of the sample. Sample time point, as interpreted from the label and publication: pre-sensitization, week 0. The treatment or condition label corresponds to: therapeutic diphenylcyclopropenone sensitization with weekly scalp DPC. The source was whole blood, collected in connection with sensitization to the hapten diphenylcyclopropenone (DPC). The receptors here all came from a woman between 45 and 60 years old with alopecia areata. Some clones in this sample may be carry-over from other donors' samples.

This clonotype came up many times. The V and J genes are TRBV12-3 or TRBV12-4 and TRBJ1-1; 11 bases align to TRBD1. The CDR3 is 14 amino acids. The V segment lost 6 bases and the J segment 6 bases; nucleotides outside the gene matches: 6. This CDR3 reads CASRRTGGIAEAFF. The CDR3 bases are TGTGCCAGCAGGCGGACAGGGGGCATCGCTGAAGCTTTCTTT.

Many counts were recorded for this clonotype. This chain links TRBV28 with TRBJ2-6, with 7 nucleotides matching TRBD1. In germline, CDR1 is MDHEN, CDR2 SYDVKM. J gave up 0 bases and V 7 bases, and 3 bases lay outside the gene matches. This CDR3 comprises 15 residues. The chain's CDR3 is CASTTGFSGANVLTF. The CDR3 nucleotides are TGTGCCAGCACGACAGGGTTCTCTGGGGCCAACGTCCTGACTTTC.

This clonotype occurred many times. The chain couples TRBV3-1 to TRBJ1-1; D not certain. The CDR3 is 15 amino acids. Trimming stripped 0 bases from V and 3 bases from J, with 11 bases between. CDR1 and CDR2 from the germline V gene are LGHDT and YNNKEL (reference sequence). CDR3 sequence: CASSQDRVRHTEAFF. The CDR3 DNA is TGTGCCAGCAGCCAAGATCGGGTCAGGCACACTGAAGCTTTCTTT.

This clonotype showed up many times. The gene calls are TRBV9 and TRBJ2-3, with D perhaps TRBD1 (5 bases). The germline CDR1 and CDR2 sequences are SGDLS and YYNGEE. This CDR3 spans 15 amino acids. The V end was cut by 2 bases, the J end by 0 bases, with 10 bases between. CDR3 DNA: TGTGCCAGCAGCGTCCAGGGAACAAGCACAGATACGCAGTATTTT. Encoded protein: CASSVQGTSTDTQYF.

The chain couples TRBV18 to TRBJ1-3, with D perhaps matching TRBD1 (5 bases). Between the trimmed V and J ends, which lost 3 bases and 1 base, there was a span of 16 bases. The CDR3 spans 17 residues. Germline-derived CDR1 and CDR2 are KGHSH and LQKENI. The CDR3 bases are TGTGCCAGCTCACCTCTAGGAGACAGCACTTCTGGAAACACCATATATTTT. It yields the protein CASSPLGDSTSGNTIYF.

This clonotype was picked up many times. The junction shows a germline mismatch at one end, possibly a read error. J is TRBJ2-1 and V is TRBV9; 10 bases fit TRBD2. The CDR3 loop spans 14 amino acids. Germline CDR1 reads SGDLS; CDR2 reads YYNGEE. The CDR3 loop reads CASSSGGAYNEQFF. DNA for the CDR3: TGTGCCAGCTCGAGCGGGGGGGCCTATAATGAGCAGTTCTTC.

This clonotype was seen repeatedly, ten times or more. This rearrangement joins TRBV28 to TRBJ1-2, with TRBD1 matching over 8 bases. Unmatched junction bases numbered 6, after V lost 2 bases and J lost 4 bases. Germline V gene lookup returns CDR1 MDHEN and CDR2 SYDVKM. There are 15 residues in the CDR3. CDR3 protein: CASSLPPQGAYGYTF. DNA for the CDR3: TGTGCCAGCAGTTTACCACCCCAGGGGGCCTATGGCTACACCTTC.

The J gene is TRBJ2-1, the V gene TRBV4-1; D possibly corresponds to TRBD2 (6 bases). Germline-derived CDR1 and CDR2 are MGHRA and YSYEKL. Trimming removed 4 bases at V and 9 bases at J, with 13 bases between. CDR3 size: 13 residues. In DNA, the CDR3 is TGCGCCAGCAGCCTATTCTGGGGAGGTGAGCAGTTCTTC. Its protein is CASSLFWGGEQFF.

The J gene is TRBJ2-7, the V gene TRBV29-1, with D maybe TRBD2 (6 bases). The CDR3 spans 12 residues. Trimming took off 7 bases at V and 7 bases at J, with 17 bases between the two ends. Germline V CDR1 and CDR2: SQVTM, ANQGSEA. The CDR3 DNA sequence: TGCAGCGCGGGACCGGGCGCGGGAGAGCAGTACTTC. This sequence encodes CSAGPGAGEQYF.

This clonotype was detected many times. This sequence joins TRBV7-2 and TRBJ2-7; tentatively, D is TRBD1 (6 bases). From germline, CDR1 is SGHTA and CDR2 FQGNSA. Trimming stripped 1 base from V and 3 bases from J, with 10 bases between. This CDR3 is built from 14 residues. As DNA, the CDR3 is TGTGCCAGCAGCTTAGGGACAGCTTTCTACGAGCAGTACTTC. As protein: CASSLGTAFYEQYF.

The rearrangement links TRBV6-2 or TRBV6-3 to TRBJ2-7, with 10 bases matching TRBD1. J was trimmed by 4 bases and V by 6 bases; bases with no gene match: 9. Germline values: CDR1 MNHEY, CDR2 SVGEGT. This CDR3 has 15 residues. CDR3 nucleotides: TGTGCCAGCAGCAACGGACCGGGACAGGGGTACGAGCAGTACTTC. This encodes CASSNGPGQGYEQYF.

CDR3 nucleotide sequence: TGTGCCAGCAGTTTATGGGGACAGGGGAATCAGCCCCAGCATTTT. Translated, it gives CASSLWGQGNQPQHF. The chain uses TRBV28 and TRBJ1-5, with 10 bases that match TRBD1. CDR1 is MDHEN, CDR2 SYDVKM, per germline. Losses at the gene ends were 0 bases for V and 4 bases for J; bases not matched to a gene: 0. The CDR3 runs 15 residues.

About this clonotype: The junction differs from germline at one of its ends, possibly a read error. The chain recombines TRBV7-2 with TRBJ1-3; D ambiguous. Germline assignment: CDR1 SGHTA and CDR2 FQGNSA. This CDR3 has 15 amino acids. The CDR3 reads CASSSHAATGNTVYF. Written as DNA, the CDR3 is TGTGCCAGCAGCTCCCACGCGGCTACTGGAAACACCGTATATTTT.

The CDR3 loop is CSVDVSGANVLTF. CDR3 nucleotide sequence: TGCAGCGTTGACGTCTCAGGGGCCAACGTCCTGACTTTC. The genes are TRBV29-1 and TRBJ2-6; D gene uncertain. Germline V gene data show CDR1 as SQVTM and CDR2 as ANQGSEA. This CDR3 region has 13 residues. V was pared by 3 bases and J by 4 bases, with 7 bases between.

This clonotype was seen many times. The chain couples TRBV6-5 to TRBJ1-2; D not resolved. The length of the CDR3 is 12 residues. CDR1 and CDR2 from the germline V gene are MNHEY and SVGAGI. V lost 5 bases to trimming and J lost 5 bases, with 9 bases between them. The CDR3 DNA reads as TGTGCCAGCAGTCCCATGAATTATGGCTACACCTTC. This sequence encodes CASSPMNYGYTF.

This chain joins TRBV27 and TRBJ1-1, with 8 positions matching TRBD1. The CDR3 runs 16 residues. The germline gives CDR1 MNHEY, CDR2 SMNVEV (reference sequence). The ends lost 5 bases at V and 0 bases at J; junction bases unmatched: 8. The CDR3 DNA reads TGTGCCAGCAGTCTCAGGACAGGGCACATGAACACTGAAGCTTTCTTT. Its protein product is CASSLRTGHMNTEAFF.

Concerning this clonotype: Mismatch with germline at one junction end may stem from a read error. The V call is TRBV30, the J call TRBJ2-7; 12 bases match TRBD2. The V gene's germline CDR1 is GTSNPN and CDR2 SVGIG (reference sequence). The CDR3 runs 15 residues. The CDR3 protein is CVWSNLAGGTYEQYF. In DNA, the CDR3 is TGTGTCTGGAGCAACCTAGCGGGAGGGACCTACGAGCAGTACTTC. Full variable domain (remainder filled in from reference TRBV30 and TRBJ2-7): SQTIHQWPATLVQPVGSPLSLECTVEGTSNPNLYWYRQAAGRGLQLLFYSVGIGQISSEVPQNLSASRPQDRQFILSSKKLLLSDSGFYLCVWSNLAGGTYEQYFGPGTRLTVT.

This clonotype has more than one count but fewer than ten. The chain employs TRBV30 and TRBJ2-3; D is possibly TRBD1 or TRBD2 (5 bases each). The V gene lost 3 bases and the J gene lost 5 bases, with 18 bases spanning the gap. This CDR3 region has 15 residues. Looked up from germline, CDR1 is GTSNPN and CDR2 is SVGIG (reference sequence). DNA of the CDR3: TGTGCCTGGAGACGGGACCTTATCGCCGGAGATACGCAGTATTTT. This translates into CAWRRDLIAGDTQYF. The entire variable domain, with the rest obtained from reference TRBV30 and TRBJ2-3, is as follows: SQTIHQWPATLVQPVGSPLSLECTVEGTSNPNLYWYRQAAGRGLQLLFYSVGIGQISSEVPQNLSASRPQDRQFILSSKKLLLSDSGFYLCAWRRDLIAGDTQYFGPGTRLTVL.

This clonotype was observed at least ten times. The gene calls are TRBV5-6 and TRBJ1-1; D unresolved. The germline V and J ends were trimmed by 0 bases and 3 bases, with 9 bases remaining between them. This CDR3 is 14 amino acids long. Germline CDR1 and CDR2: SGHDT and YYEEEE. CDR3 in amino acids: CASSLEGRYTEAFF. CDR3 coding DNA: TGTGCCAGCAGCTTGGAGGGCCGATACACTGAAGCTTTCTTT.

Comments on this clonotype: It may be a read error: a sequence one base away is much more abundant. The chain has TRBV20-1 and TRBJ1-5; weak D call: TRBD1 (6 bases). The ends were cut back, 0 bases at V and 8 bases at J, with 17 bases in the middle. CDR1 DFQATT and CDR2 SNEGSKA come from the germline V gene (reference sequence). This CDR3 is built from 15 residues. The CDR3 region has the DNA TGCAGTGCTAGAGATAATTTACAGGGAGGGAAGCCCCAGCATTTT. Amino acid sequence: CSARDNLQGGKPQHF.

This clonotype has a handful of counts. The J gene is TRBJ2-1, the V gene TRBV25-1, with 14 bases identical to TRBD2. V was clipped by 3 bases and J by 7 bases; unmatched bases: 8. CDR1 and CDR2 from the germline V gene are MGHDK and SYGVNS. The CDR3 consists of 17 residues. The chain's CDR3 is CASSDDGGTSGRNEQFF. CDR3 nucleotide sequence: TGTGCCAGCAGTGATGATGGGGGGACTAGCGGGAGAAATGAGCAGTTCTTC.

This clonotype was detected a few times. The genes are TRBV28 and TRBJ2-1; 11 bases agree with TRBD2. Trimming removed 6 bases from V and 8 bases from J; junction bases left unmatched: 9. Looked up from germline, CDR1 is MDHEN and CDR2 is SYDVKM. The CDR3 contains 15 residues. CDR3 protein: CASSLTSGRIHEQFF. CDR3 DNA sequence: TGTGCCAGCAGCCTTACTAGCGGGAGAATCCATGAGCAGTTCTTC.

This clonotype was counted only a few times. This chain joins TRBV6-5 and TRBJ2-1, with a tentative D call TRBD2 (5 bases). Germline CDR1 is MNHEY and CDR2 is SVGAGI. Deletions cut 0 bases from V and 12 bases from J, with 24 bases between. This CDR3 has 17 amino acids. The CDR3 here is CASSYSMQRELTMRQFF. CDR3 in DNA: TGTGCCAGCAGTTACTCGATGCAACGGGAACTGACAATGAGGCAGTTCTTC.

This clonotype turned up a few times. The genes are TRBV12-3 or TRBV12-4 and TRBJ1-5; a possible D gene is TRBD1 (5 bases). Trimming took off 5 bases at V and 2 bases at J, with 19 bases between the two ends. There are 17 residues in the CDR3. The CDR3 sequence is CASSPQGGLRGNQPQHF. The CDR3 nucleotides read TGTGCCAGCAGTCCCCAGGGAGGGCTCCGAGGCAATCAGCCCCAGCATTTT.